The 25 T cell receptor beta chains presented below share a single source sample, sequenced in a study of blood T cell repertoires in COVID-19. Sequencing used immunoSEQ multiplex PCR; TCRdb keeps in-frame clones, though not all of them. The table shows hundreds of thousands of clones, with around 90% occurring only once. Sequencing was carried out using PBMCs or T cells enriched from blood (not recorded which). The receptor set was obtained from a woman between 45 and 65 years old who had recovered from COVID-19.

The genes are TRBV6-1 and TRBJ1-4; D perhaps matches TRBD1 (5 bases). This CDR3 is 15 amino acids long. The V end lost 1 base, the J end lost 5 bases, and 11 bases lay between the germline ends. CDR1 and CDR2 (germline): MNHNS, SASEGT. The CDR3 sequence: CASSEGSGLNEKLFF. CDR3 in DNA: TGTGCCAGCAGTGAAGGGTCAGGGCTCAATGAAAAACTGTTTTTT.

The CDR3 sequence is CASNDPGQGKTEAFF. As DNA, the CDR3 is TGCGCCAGCAACGATCCGGGACAGGGAAAAACTGAAGCTTTCTTT. The rearrangement links TRBV5-1 to TRBJ1-1, with TRBD1 matching 9 bases. Looked up from germline, CDR1 is SGHRS and CDR2 is YFSETQ. Germline trimming cut 6 bases from V and 5 bases from J; bases unmatched to any gene: 11. CDR3 size: 15 residues.

The V and J genes are TRBV5-1 and TRBJ2-2; 10 bases are shared with TRBD1. V gave up 2 bases and J gave up 6 bases; unmatched junction bases: 10. CDR3 size: 17 residues. CDR1 and CDR2 (germline): SGHRS, YFSETQ. CDR3 nucleotides: TGCGCCAGCAGCTTATACCCGGGGACAGGGGTTTCCGGGGAGCTGTTTTTT. Protein: CASSLYPGTGVSGELFF.

The chain joins TRBV4-2 to TRBJ1-1; tentative D call: TRBD1 (5 bases). With 3 bases removed from V and 5 bases from J, the gap between germline ends came to 13 bases. The CDR3 runs 14 residues. Germline V gives CDR1 LGHNA, CDR2 YNFKEQ. The CDR3 region has the DNA TGTGCCAGCAGCCAGGAAACGGGGGTAACTGAAGCTTTCTTT. Its translation is CASSQETGVTEAFF.

The V gene is TRBV2, the J gene TRBJ1-4; D call uncertain. V was cut by 7 bases and J by 0 bases, with 9 bases left in between. The CDR3 is 14 amino acids. Germline V gene data show CDR1 as SNHLY and CDR2 as FYNNEI. CDR3 bases: TGTGCCAGCAAGCGGGATGCAACTAATGAAAAACTGTTTTTT. Translated, it gives CASKRDATNEKLFF.

The genes are TRBV5-1 and TRBJ2-5; possibly TRBD1 for D (6 bases). The V end lost 6 bases, the J end lost 7 bases, and 13 bases lay between the germline ends. The CDR3 runs to 12 residues. Looked up from germline, CDR1 is SGHRS and CDR2 is YFSETQ. Here the CDR3 reads CASKGDIPTQYF. CDR3 bases: TGCGCCAGCAAGGGGGATATTCCGACCCAGTACTTC. Full variable domain (outside the CDR3, taken from reference TRBV5-1 and TRBJ2-5): KAGVTQTPRYLIKTRGQQVTLSCSPISGHRSVSWYQQTPGQGLQFLFEYFSETQRNKGNFPGRFSGRQFSNSRSEMNVSTLELGDSALYLCASKGDIPTQYFGPGTRLLVL.

The chain employs TRBV10-3 and TRBJ2-6; no definite D call. CDR3 length: 15 amino acids. V lost 4 bases and J lost 2, with 9 bases in between. Looked up from germline, CDR1 is ENHRY and CDR2 is SYGVKD. This chain's CDR3 is CAISGGEPGANVLTF. CDR3 DNA: TGTGCCATCAGTGGCGGAGAACCTGGGGCCAACGTCCTGACTTTC.

The chain is built from TRBV5-1 and TRBJ2-7; 7 bases are shared with TRBD2. The CDR3 has 13 amino acids. Germline CDR1 reads SGHRS; CDR2 reads YFSETQ. The J segment lost 5 bases and the V segment lost 4 bases, leaving 6 bases of the junction unmatched. The CDR3 DNA follows: TGCGCCAGCAGCAGCGGGACTATAGACGAGCAGTACTTC. Translating it yields CASSSGTIDEQYF.

The V and J genes are TRBV7-9 and TRBJ2-2; the D is unclear. From germline, CDR1 is SEHNR and CDR2 FQNEAQ (reference sequence). The CDR3 contains 14 residues. V lost 1 base, J lost 1 base, and 4 bases lay in between. In DNA, the CDR3 is TGTGCCAGCAGCTTAGACAGGAACACCGGGGAGCTGTTTTTT. Protein: CASSLDRNTGELFF.

The gene calls are TRBV7-3 and TRBJ2-2, with 9 bases that match TRBD1. CDR1 and CDR2 from the germline V gene are SGHTA and FQGTGA. Trimming removed 4 bases from V and 7 bases from J; junction bases left unmatched: 1. This CDR3 comprises 13 residues. CDR3 sequence (DNA): TGTGCCAGCAGCTCGGACAGGGGCGGGGAGCTGTTTTTT. It specifies CASSSDRGGELFF.

The chain links TRBV28 to TRBJ1-2; 8 nucleotides agree with TRBD1. V shed 7 bases and J 1 base; nucleotides not matched to a gene: 14. CDR3 length equals 17 residues. Looked up from germline, CDR1 is MDHEN and CDR2 is SYDVKM. CDR3 DNA: TGTGCCAGCAAGTCATTCCAGGGGGCTAAAAATAACTATGGCTACACCTTC. Translated, it gives CASKSFQGAKNNYGYTF.

This rearrangement joins TRBV5-1 to TRBJ2-1; D perhaps matches TRBD2 (6 bases). This CDR3 has 14 residues. The ends were cut back, 2 bases at V and 7 bases at J, with 13 bases in the middle. Germline V gives CDR1 SGHRS, CDR2 YFSETQ. The CDR3 sequence is CASSFRDSNNEQFF. As DNA, the CDR3 is TGCGCCAGCAGCTTCAGGGACTCCAATAATGAGCAGTTCTTC.

The rearrangement uses TRBV19 and TRBJ1-1; 7 nucleotides agree with TRBD1. CDR1 and CDR2 (germline): LNHDA, SQIVND (reference sequence). CDR3 length: 14 residues. After removal of 5 bases from V and 7 bases from J, the junction contained 10 bases not matched to a gene. In DNA, the CDR3 is TGTGCCAGTAGTTTACCCGACAGGGTAGGTGAAGCTTTCTTT. Amino acid sequence: CASSLPDRVGEAFF. The whole variable domain, remainder taken from reference TRBV19 and TRBJ1-1, is DGGITQSPKYLFRKEGQNVTLSCEQNLNHDAMYWYRQDPGQGLRLIYYSQIVNDFQKGDIAEGYSVSREKKESFPLTVTSAQKNPTAFYLCASSLPDRVGEAFFGQGTRLTVV.

The V and J genes are TRBV5-1 and TRBJ2-7; TRBD1 is a possible D gene (6 bases). Per germline, CDR1 SGHRS and CDR2 YFSETQ. V lost 3 bases, J lost 5 bases, and 15 bases lay in between. The CDR3 length is 14 residues. The CDR3 nucleotides read TGCGCCAGCAGCTCCCAATTTGGACAGAACGAGCAGTACTTC. Translation gives CASSSQFGQNEQYF.

The chain employs TRBV25-1 and TRBJ1-5; D is possibly TRBD1 (5 bases). Germline-derived CDR1 and CDR2 are MGHDK and SYGVNS. Trimming shortened V by 3 bases and J by 3 bases, and 9 bases separated the two germline ends. The CDR3 sequence is 14 residues long. DNA of the CDR3: TGTGCCAGCAGTGAGTGGGGGGACAATCAGCCCCAGCATTTT. Translated: CASSEWGDNQPQHF.

The CDR3: CASSTTGTGIYEQYF. The CDR3 DNA reads as TGTGCCAGTAGTACCACCGGGACAGGGATATACGAGCAGTACTTC. The rearrangement joins TRBV19 to TRBJ2-7; TRBD1 aligns across 9 bases. CDR1 LNHDA and CDR2 SQIVND come from the germline V gene (reference sequence). After removal of 4 bases from V and 4 bases from J, the junction contained 8 bases not matched to a gene. CDR3 size: 15 residues.

This chain joins TRBV9 and TRBJ2-1, with TRBD1 identical over 9 bases. With 2 bases clipped from V and 4 bases from J, the junction kept 4 bases outside the gene matches. The CDR3 is 15 residues long. Germline V lookup: CDR1 SGDLS, CDR2 YYNGEE. As DNA, the CDR3 is TGTGCCAGCAGCGTCACAGGGGGCGGGTACAATGAGCAGTTCTTC. Translating it yields CASSVTGGGYNEQFF.

CDR3 DNA: TGTGCCAGCAGCCACTTGGGAGGGGCGACGGCTTTCTTT. It specifies CASSHLGGATAFF. The gene calls are TRBV7-9 and TRBJ1-1; a weak D match, TRBD1 (5 bases). Between the trimmed V and J ends, which lost 5 bases and 11 bases, there was a span of 18 bases. Germline loops: CDR1 SEHNR, CDR2 FQNEAQ (reference sequence). CDR3 size: 13 residues.

The chain joins TRBV19 to TRBJ1-1; D perhaps matches TRBD1 (5 bases). The CDR3 is made up of 14 amino acids. Trimming removed 3 bases from V and 5 bases from J, with 13 bases in between. CDR1 LNHDA and CDR2 SQIVND come from the germline V gene (reference sequence). The CDR3 is CASSMGLEGTEAFF. CDR3 bases: TGTGCCAGTAGTATGGGACTCGAGGGGACTGAAGCTTTCTTT.

This clone was picked up one time. V is TRBV28 and J is TRBJ1-2; possible D gene TRBD1, 5 bases. Germline V CDR1 and CDR2: MDHEN, SYDVKM. The CDR3 is 12 amino acids. V was pared by 5 bases and J by 8 bases, with 12 bases between. CDR3 DNA sequence: TGTGCCAGCAGTAGGGGATCGAAAGGCTACACCTTC. Translating gives CASSRGSKGYTF.

This chain uses TRBV7-3 with TRBJ2-5; the D gene is possibly TRBD1 (5 bases). Trimming shortened V by 2 bases and J by 5 bases, and 12 bases separated the two germline ends. The CDR3 length is 14 residues. CDR1 SGHTA and CDR2 FQGTGA come from the germline V gene. The CDR3 loop reads CASSLSGWGETQYF. The CDR3 DNA reads TGTGCCAGCAGCTTATCTGGGTGGGGCGAGACCCAGTACTTC. The whole variable domain, remainder taken from reference TRBV7-3 and TRBJ2-5, is GAGVSQTPSNKVTEKGKYVELRCDPISGHTALYWYRQSLGQGPEFLIYFQGTGAADDSGLPNDRFFAVRPEGSVSTLKIQRTERGDSAVYLCASSLSGWGETQYFGPGTRLLVL.

On this clone itself: Mismatch with germline at one junction end may stem from a read error. J is TRBJ2-7 and V is TRBV7-2; 7 bases line up with TRBD2. The CDR3 loop spans 14 amino acids. CDR1 and CDR2 from the germline V gene are SGHTA and FQGNSA. Written as DNA, the CDR3 is TGTGCCAGCAGCTTACTAGCGGACTCCTCCGAGCAGTACTTC. Translated, it gives CASSLLADSSEQYF.

V gene TRBV4-1 combines with J gene TRBJ2-1; TRBD1 aligns across 10 bases. From germline, CDR1 is MGHRA and CDR2 YSYEKL. V trimming: 7 bases; J trimming: 7 bases; junction bases outside the gene matches: 10. This CDR3 comprises 15 residues. The CDR3 is CASTDRQGAGNEQFF. CDR3 coding DNA: TGCGCCAGCACCGATAGACAGGGGGCCGGGAATGAGCAGTTCTTC.

This clone was recorded once. This rearrangement joins TRBV7-9 to TRBJ1-2, with TRBD1 matching 7 bases. Germline V CDR1 and CDR2: SEHNR, FQNEAQ (reference sequence). The CDR3 has 13 residues. The ends lost 4 bases at V and 8 bases at J; junction bases unmatched: 7. This CDR3 is CASSSRTGWGYTF. CDR3 in DNA: TGTGCCAGCAGCTCAAGGACAGGCTGGGGCTACACCTTC.

V gene TRBV6-1 combines with J gene TRBJ1-2; D uncertain. The CDR3 totals 15 residues. The V end was cut by 2 bases, the J end by 8 bases, with 18 bases between. Germline-derived CDR1 and CDR2 are MNHNS and SASEGT. The CDR3 sequence: CASSEFTNKVGGYTF. The CDR3, as DNA: TGTGCCAGCAGTGAATTTACTAACAAGGTCGGGGGCTACACCTTC.